This passage covers 31 T cell receptor beta chains from one sample sequenced in a study of cytomegalovirus exposure and HLA in healthy donors. PCR involved 60 Vbeta and 13 Jbeta primers. Repertoires were generated with immunoSEQ multiplex PCR, while TCRdb's copy carries only in-frame clones and drops some. The specimen's table records 120,000 to 150,000 clones. The sample comprised PBMCs. The origin of the receptors is a woman between 50 and 59 years old in good health and CMV-seronegative.

The J gene is TRBJ2-3, the V gene TRBV19; 9 bases agree with TRBD2. Germline CDR1 LNHDA, CDR2 SQIVND (reference sequence). Trimming removed 3 bases from V and 8 bases from J; junction bases left unmatched: 3. The CDR3 contains 13 residues. CDR3 in amino acids: CASSIAAGGTQYF. The CDR3 region has the DNA TGTGCCAGTAGTATCGCAGCGGGGGGTACGCAGTATTTT.

V usage is TRBV27 and J usage is TRBJ2-1, with a tentative D call TRBD2 (6 bases). This CDR3 comprises 13 residues. The germline V and J ends were trimmed by 5 bases and 6 bases, with 11 bases remaining between them. Per germline, CDR1 MNHEY and CDR2 SMNVEV (reference sequence). CDR3 bases: TGTGCCAGCAGTACCGGGAGCGCCAATGAGCAGTTCTTC. Translating it yields CASSTGSANEQFF.

The chain recombines TRBV7-8 with TRBJ2-2; maybe TRBD2 (5 bases). The CDR3 runs to 15 residues. Germline CDR1 SGHVS, CDR2 FQNEAQ. V was clipped by 5 bases and J by 2 bases, with 12 bases between them. The CDR3 region has the DNA TGTGCCAGCAGCCAGACTACCGGAAACACCGGGGAGCTGTTTTTT. Its translation is CASSQTTGNTGELFF.

The chain combines TRBV27 with TRBJ1-1; 7 nucleotides line up with TRBD1. Trimming cost V 6 bases and J 10 bases; bases outside gene matches: 8. In germline, CDR1 is MNHEY, CDR2 SMNVEV (reference sequence). The CDR3 is 12 amino acids. Here the CDR3 reads CASRPPGQRAFF. The CDR3, as DNA: TGTGCCAGCAGGCCTCCGGGACAGCGAGCTTTCTTT.

J is TRBJ2-1 and V is TRBV7-2; 9 bases align to TRBD2. The CDR3 has 17 amino acids. V lost 5 bases and J lost 4; bases outside the gene matches: 12. The germline gives CDR1 SGHTA, CDR2 FQGNSA. CDR3 protein: CASSPFSAGGRYNEQFF. In DNA form, the CDR3 reads TGTGCCAGCAGCCCTTTTTCGGCGGGAGGGAGATACAATGAGCAGTTCTTC. Drawing the rest from reference TRBV7-2 and TRBJ2-1, the complete variable domain is GAGVSQSPSNKVTEKGKDVELRCDPISGHTALYWYRQSLGQGLEFLIYFQGNSAPDKSGLPSDRFSAERTGGSVSTLTIQRTQQEDSAVYLCASSPFSAGGRYNEQFFGPGTRLTVL.

The gene calls are TRBV28 and TRBJ2-7; maybe TRBD1 (6 bases). V was shortened by 4 bases and J by 3 bases, with 16 bases between the two germline ends. The CDR3 runs to 15 residues. CDR1 MDHEN and CDR2 SYDVKM come from the germline V gene. The CDR3 protein is CASSYPGTLSYEQYF. CDR3 DNA sequence: TGTGCCAGCAGTTACCCTGGGACACTGAGCTACGAGCAGTACTTC.

The rearrangement links TRBV27 to TRBJ1-4; D is uncertain. CDR1 is MNHEY and CDR2 is SMNVEV in the germline V gene (reference sequence). V was trimmed by 2 bases and J by 3 bases, leaving 10 bases between them. The CDR3 extends over 15 amino acids. The CDR3 sequence: CASSLGRESNEKLFF. CDR3 sequence (DNA): TGTGCCAGCAGTTTAGGGAGGGAATCTAATGAAAAACTGTTTTTT.

The chain carries TRBV2 and TRBJ1-6, with D possibly being TRBD1 (5 bases). Trimming removed 6 bases at V and 9 bases at J, with 12 bases between. The CDR3 totals 13 residues. Per germline, CDR1 SNHLY and CDR2 FYNNEI. CDR3 in amino acids: CASSDRYGSPLHF. DNA of the CDR3: TGTGCCAGCAGCGACAGATATGGTTCACCCCTCCACTTT.

The rearrangement links TRBV10-3 to TRBJ1-2; D perhaps matches TRBD1 (5 bases). The CDR3 length is 13 residues. Deletions cut 3 bases from V and 4 bases from J, with 9 bases between. Germline CDR1 and CDR2: ENHRY and SYGVKD. The CDR3 DNA sequence: TGTGCCATCAGTGACCAGGGCATCTATGGCTACACCTTC. This gives the protein CAISDQGIYGYTF.

The CDR3 here is CASSYSPLNEQFF. The CDR3 nucleotides read TGTGCCAGCAGTTACTCCCCCCTCAATGAGCAGTTCTTC. The chain recombines TRBV6-5 with TRBJ2-1; D ambiguous. The germline V and J ends were trimmed by 0 bases and 6 bases, with 6 bases remaining between them. CDR3 length: 13 amino acids. From germline, CDR1 is MNHEY and CDR2 SVGAGI.

V is TRBV9 and J is TRBJ1-5; D gene uncertain. This CDR3 contains 14 residues. Looked up from germline, CDR1 is SGDLS and CDR2 is YYNGEE. V lost 0 bases, J lost 2 bases, and 6 bases lay in between. CDR3 sequence reads: CASSVDAGNQPQHF. CDR3 DNA sequence: TGTGCCAGCAGCGTAGACGCAGGCAATCAGCCCCAGCATTTT. Based on the CDR3 plus reference TRBV9 and TRBJ1-5, the full variable domain is DSGVTQTPKHLITATGQRVTLRCSPRSGDLSVYWYQQSLDQGLQFLIQYYNGEERAKGNILERFSAQQFPDLHSELNLSSLELGDSALYFCASSVDAGNQPQHFGDGTRLSIL.

This chain joins TRBV29-1 and TRBJ2-2; no definite D call. Germline loops: CDR1 SQVTM, CDR2 ANQGSEA. Trimming shortened V by 4 bases and J by 0 bases, and 12 bases separated the two germline ends. There are 15 residues in the CDR3. DNA for the CDR3: TGCAGCGTTGCGCTGCGAGAGTCGAACACCGGGGAGCTGTTTTTT. Translation: CSVALRESNTGELFF.

For the CDR3, the DNA is TGTGCCAGCAGCGTGCGTCGGGACAACTACGAGCAGTACTTC. This translates into CASSVRRDNYEQYF. The rearrangement uses TRBV9 and TRBJ2-7, with D possibly being TRBD1 (6 bases). The CDR3 contains 14 residues. The V end lost 2 bases, the J end lost 3 bases, and 12 bases lay between the germline ends. The germline CDR1 and CDR2 sequences are SGDLS and YYNGEE.

The chain joins TRBV7-2 to TRBJ1-4, with D maybe TRBD1 (6 bases). Germline V gene data show CDR1 as SGHTA and CDR2 as FQGNSA. The V end lost 5 bases, the J end lost 6 bases, and 13 bases lay between the germline ends. The CDR3 has 14 residues. The DNA for the CDR3 is TGTGCCAGCAGCCCCGGGACATCGGATGAAAAACTGTTTTTT. This encodes CASSPGTSDEKLFF.

This chain connects TRBV28 to TRBJ2-2, with 7 bases aligning to TRBD1. V gave up 5 bases and J gave up 6 bases; unmatched junction bases: 9. Per the germline V gene, CDR1 is MDHEN and CDR2 is SYDVKM. The CDR3 consists of 15 residues. The CDR3 region has the DNA TGTGCCAGCAGTACAGGGGCGGATCTGGCCGGGGAGCTGTTTTTT. This codes for CASSTGADLAGELFF.

The chain is built from TRBV9 and TRBJ1-2; TRBD1 aligns across 7 bases. There are 15 residues in the CDR3. The junction had 10 bases not matched to a gene; V was cut back by 4 bases and J by 4 bases. CDR1 is SGDLS, CDR2 YYNGEE, per germline. This chain's CDR3 is CASSSSRGLAYGYTF. In nucleotides, the CDR3 is TGTGCCAGCAGCTCGAGTAGGGGGCTTGCCTATGGCTACACCTTC.

This rearrangement joins TRBV4-3 to TRBJ1-1; tentative D call: TRBD1 (5 bases). This CDR3 region has 16 residues. Germline V gene sequence: CDR1 LGHNA, CDR2 YSLEER. V shed 0 bases and J shed 2 bases, with 13 bases lying between them. The CDR3 DNA follows: TGCGCCAGCAGCCAAGACTTCCAAGGGGTCAACACTGAAGCTTTCTTT. This translates into CASSQDFQGVNTEAFF.

The rearrangement uses TRBV9 and TRBJ2-1; possible D gene TRBD1, 6 bases. Deletions cut 4 bases from V and 9 bases from J, with 14 bases between. Germline V CDR1 and CDR2: SGDLS, YYNGEE. This CDR3 is built from 13 residues. CDR3 in amino acids: CASSKDSRREQFF. The CDR3 coding sequence is TGTGCCAGCAGCAAGGACAGTCGGCGTGAGCAGTTCTTC.

Turning to this clone: Its ends do not fully match the called genes, so a read error is possible. V gene TRBV4-2 combines with J gene TRBJ2-1, with a weak D call TRBD2 (6 bases). The germline V gene encodes CDR1 LGHNA and CDR2 YNFKEQ. The CDR3 totals 17 residues. The CDR3 DNA is TGTGCCAGCAGCCAAGATCTCCGGGGGAGCTCCGACAATGAGCAGTTCTTC. Translation gives CASSQDLRGSSDNEQFF.

The gene calls are TRBV5-5 and TRBJ1-2; no definite D call. CDR1 and CDR2 from the germline V gene are SGHKS and YYEKEE (reference sequence). The CDR3 sequence is 11 residues long. V was trimmed by 3 bases and J by 7 bases, leaving 7 bases between them. CDR3 DNA sequence: TGTGCCAGCAGCTGGAACAGTGGCTACACCTTC. It is translated as CASSWNSGYTF.

To note about this clone: The junction departs from the called germline gene at one end, perhaps through a read error. V and J are TRBV20-1 and TRBJ1-2, with 9 bases matching TRBD1. The CDR3 is 10 amino acids. Germline lookup yields CDR1 DFQATT and CDR2 SNEGSKA (reference sequence). In nucleotides, the CDR3 is TGCAGTGCTAGGGGACAGGGCTTAGGCTTC. Protein product: CSARGQGLGF.

The rearrangement uses TRBV19 and TRBJ1-1, with a tentative D call TRBD1 (6 bases). The germline V and J ends were trimmed by 5 bases and 2 bases, with 12 bases remaining between them. Germline CDR1 LNHDA, CDR2 SQIVND (reference sequence). CDR3 length: 14 amino acids. The CDR3 sequence: CASSLTGINTEAFF. CDR3 DNA: TGTGCCAGTAGTCTTACAGGGATAAACACTGAAGCTTTCTTT.

The J gene is TRBJ1-1, the V gene TRBV19, with 8 bases identical to TRBD1. The J segment lost 1 base and the V segment lost 1 base, leaving 2 bases of the junction unmatched. Germline CDR1 LNHDA, CDR2 SQIVND (reference sequence). The CDR3 has 15 amino acids. The CDR3 nucleotides are TGTGCCAGTAGTATAGGACAGGGGAGGAACACTGAAGCTTTCTTT. Translating it yields CASSIGQGRNTEAFF.

This chain connects TRBV15 to TRBJ1-2; D uncertain. The CDR3 spans 12 residues. The V and J ends lost 1 base and 9 bases respectively, with 9 bases between them. Germline values: CDR1 LNHNV, CDR2 YYDKDF (reference sequence). The CDR3 protein is CATSRGERSYTF. Here the CDR3 DNA reads TGTGCCACCAGCAGAGGTGAGCGAAGCTACACCTTC.

The V call is TRBV5-1, the J call TRBJ2-5; possibly TRBD1 for D (5 bases). The CDR3 has 13 residues. Trimming took off 1 base at V and 8 bases at J, with 12 bases between the two ends. The germline gives CDR1 SGHRS, CDR2 YFSETQ. The CDR3 reads CASSLTGPPTQYF. The CDR3 region has the DNA TGCGCCAGCAGCTTGACAGGACCCCCCACCCAGTACTTC.

The J gene is TRBJ2-3, the V gene TRBV6-4; D possibly corresponds to TRBD2 (6 bases). This CDR3 has 16 amino acids. Trimming left V 2 bases short and J 1 base short, with 13 bases between. Germline assignment: CDR1 MRHNA and CDR2 SNTAGT. CDR3 sequence: CASSDATGTGTDTQYF. The CDR3 DNA reads TGTGCCAGCAGTGACGCTACCGGGACTGGCACAGATACGCAGTATTTT.

The chain employs TRBV9 and TRBJ1-4; no firm D call. V dropped 4 bases and J dropped 7 bases, with 17 bases sitting between them. CDR3 length equals 15 residues. CDR1 is SGDLS and CDR2 is YYNGEE in the germline V gene. The CDR3 sequence is CASSPTRGIGEKLFF. CDR3 in DNA: TGTGCCAGCAGCCCCACAAGAGGGATTGGTGAAAAACTGTTTTTT.

The rearrangement joins TRBV11-3 to TRBJ1-1; D is unresolved. Trimming took 4 bases from V and 3 from J, leaving 15 bases between them. Germline values: CDR1 SGHNT, CDR2 YENEEA. The CDR3 has 15 residues. The CDR3, as DNA: TGTGCCAGCAGCTGGAGGTGGTGGATGTACACTGAAGCTTTCTTT. This codes for CASSWRWWMYTEAFF.

The chain links TRBV5-4 to TRBJ2-3; D perhaps matches TRBD2 (5 bases). Germline CDR1 is SGHNT and CDR2 is YYREEE (reference sequence). This CDR3 contains 16 residues. The V and J ends lost 0 bases and 2 bases respectively, with 13 bases between them. CDR3 amino acids: CASSLAGSGDTDTQYF. The CDR3 DNA reads TGTGCCAGCAGCTTGGCGGGGAGCGGAGACACAGATACGCAGTATTTT. Drawing the rest from reference TRBV5-4 and TRBJ2-3, the complete variable domain is ETGVTQSPTHLIKTRGQQVTLRCSSQSGHNTVSWYQQALGQGPQFIFQYYREEENGRGNFPPRFSGLQFPNYSSELNVNALELDDSALYLCASSLAGSGDTDTQYFGPGTRLTVL.

V and J are TRBV30 and TRBJ1-3, with D perhaps matching TRBD1 (6 bases). In germline, CDR1 is GTSNPN, CDR2 SVGIG (reference sequence). The CDR3 sequence is 13 residues long. Trimming removed 4 bases from V and 4 bases from J, with 11 bases in between. The CDR3 bases are TGTGCCTGGATGGGGGGGCTAGGAAACACCATATATTTT. It translates to CAWMGGLGNTIYF.

The rearrangement links TRBV28 to TRBJ1-2; a weak D match, TRBD1 (5 bases). The CDR3 consists of 13 residues. The germline CDR1 and CDR2 sequences are MDHEN and SYDVKM. V lost 5 bases and J lost 2, with 9 bases in between. The CDR3 region is CASSLRENYGYTF. The CDR3 DNA reads as TGTGCCAGCAGTCTCAGGGAAAACTATGGCTACACCTTC.